These 16 T cell receptor beta chains share one sample of origin, sequenced in a study of early T cells in non-severe SARS-CoV-2 infection. In TCRdb, the 5' RACE reads were re-called with MiXCR into one record per CDR3 protein. The sample holds 85,000 to 100,000 distinct CDR3 sequences, 9.5% to 12% seen once. The material sequenced was whole blood, taken at baseline. These receptors were taken from an adult who was a healthcare worker with PCR-confirmed SARS-CoV-2 infection or an uninfected control (not recorded which).

This clonotype appeared many times. V is TRBV29-1 and J is TRBJ2-7; D is perhaps TRBD1 (5 bases). V was cut by 4 bases and J by 1 base, with 11 bases left in between. The CDR3 contains 13 residues. Per germline, CDR1 SQVTM and CDR2 ANQGSEA. The CDR3 DNA reads as TGCAGCGTTGGACAAGGGGTGTCCTACGAGCAGTACTTC. This codes for CSVGQGVSYEQYF.

This clonotype has a count of ten or more. The chain couples TRBV7-2 to TRBJ2-1, with 7 bases aligning to TRBD2. Per the germline V gene, CDR1 is SGHTA and CDR2 is FQGNSA. Trimming cost V 2 bases and J 8 bases; bases outside gene matches: 9. The CDR3 spans 15 residues. CDR3 in DNA: TGTGCCAGCAGCTTACCCCCCGGCGGGAGCTATGAGCAGTTCTTC. Its translation is CASSLPPGGSYEQFF.

This rearrangement joins TRBV6-2 or TRBV6-3 to TRBJ2-1, with 13 bases fitting TRBD2. This CDR3 has 15 residues. Germline V gives CDR1 MNHEY, CDR2 SVGEGT. V shed 0 bases, J shed 15 bases, and the junction held 8 bases outside the gene matches. The chain's CDR3 is CASSYSRTSGSARFF. CDR3 nucleotide sequence: TGTGCCAGCAGTTACTCCCGGACTAGCGGGAGCGCTCGGTTCTTC.

In this sample, this clonotype turned up a few times. The chain has TRBV12-3 or TRBV12-4 and TRBJ2-2; D may match TRBD1 or TRBD2 (5 bases each). Trimming shortened V by 3 bases and J by 6 bases, and 11 bases separated the two germline ends. This CDR3 spans 14 amino acids. The CDR3 nucleotides are TGTGCCAGCAGTTTGTGGGGGTCCGCCGGGGAGCTGTTTTTT. Translated, it gives CASSLWGSAGELFF.

The chain links TRBV6-2 or TRBV6-3 to TRBJ1-5, with a weak D call TRBD1 (5 bases). V was pared by 7 bases and J by 6 bases, with 16 bases between. CDR1 is MNHEY, CDR2 SVGEGT, per germline. The CDR3 length is 14 residues. The CDR3 spells CASTRDSGGQPQHF. CDR3 in DNA: TGTGCCAGCACCCGGGACTCGGGAGGTCAGCCCCAGCATTTT.

The rearrangement links TRBV7-9 to TRBJ1-2, with D uncertain. V shed 5 bases and J shed 7 bases, with 17 bases lying between them. This CDR3 comprises 14 residues. Germline CDR1 reads SEHNR; CDR2 reads FQNEAQ (reference sequence). The CDR3 region is CASSPDWGSFGYTF. Here the CDR3 DNA reads TGTGCCAGCAGCCCCGACTGGGGTTCTTTTGGCTACACCTTC.

The table lists this clonotype with a few counts. This rearrangement joins TRBV3-1 to TRBJ2-3; TRBD2 is a possible D gene (5 bases). The CDR3 length is 14 residues. Germline V lookup: CDR1 LGHDT, CDR2 YNNKEL (reference sequence). The V end was cut by 4 bases, the J end by 5 bases, with 13 bases between. CDR3 in DNA: TGTGCCAGCAGCCCCCGATCGGCGGGAGATACGCAGTATTTT. Protein: CASSPRSAGDTQYF.

This chain uses TRBV30 with TRBJ2-2; possible D gene TRBD1, 5 bases. CDR3 size: 14 residues. CDR1 is GTSNPN, CDR2 SVGIG, per germline (reference sequence). The ends were cut back, 2 bases at V and 1 base at J, with 8 bases in the middle. The CDR3 spells CAWSSGRNTGELFF. DNA of the CDR3: TGTGCCTGGAGTTCAGGGCGGAACACCGGGGAGCTGTTTTTT.

In its sample, this clonotype was seen many times. The J gene is TRBJ1-5, the V gene TRBV7-8; 7 nucleotides agree with TRBD1. The CDR3 is 18 amino acids. V dropped 5 bases and J dropped 1; count of bases not matched to a gene: 14. Germline V gene data show CDR1 as SGHVS and CDR2 as FQNEAQ. As DNA, the CDR3 is TGTGCCAGCAGCCCGAGATATGTTTCGGGACAGAGCAATCAGCCCCAGCATTTT. Its translation is CASSPRYVSGQSNQPQHF.

The J gene is TRBJ1-5, the V gene TRBV6-1; TRBD1 might be the D (5 bases). Germline V gene sequence: CDR1 MNHNS, CDR2 SASEGT. Deletions cut 2 bases from V and 11 bases from J, with 7 bases between. The CDR3 covers 11 residues. The CDR3 DNA reads as TGTGCCAGCAGTGAACGGGGGACCCAGCATTTT. It translates to CASSERGTQHF.

The chain is built from TRBV9 and TRBJ2-7; TRBD2 agrees at 11 bases. Germline lookup yields CDR1 SGDLS and CDR2 YYNGEE. The CDR3 spans 15 residues. V lost 3 bases to trimming and J lost 5 bases; unmatched junction nucleotides: 7. CDR3 sequence reads: CASSASGGIRDEQYF. The CDR3 DNA follows: TGTGCCAGCAGCGCTAGCGGGGGGATTCGGGACGAGCAGTACTTC. Combining the CDR3 with reference TRBV9 and TRBJ2-7 gives the whole variable domain DSGVTQTPKHLITATGQRVTLRCSPRSGDLSVYWYQQSLDQGLQFLIQYYNGEERAKGNILERFSAQQFPDLHSELNLSSLELGDSALYFCASSASGGIRDEQYFGPGTRLTVT.

This clonotype was counted ten times or more. This chain joins TRBV19 and TRBJ2-1, with 7 bases fitting TRBD2. Germline V CDR1 and CDR2: LNHDA, SQIVND (reference sequence). The CDR3 covers 15 residues. Trimming took 3 bases from V and 4 from J; bases not matched to a gene: 6. Here the CDR3 reads CASSMSSGVYNEQFF. CDR3 DNA: TGTGCCAGTAGTATGTCTAGCGGAGTTTACAATGAGCAGTTCTTC.

This clonotype was counted between two and nine times. The V gene is TRBV29-1, the J gene TRBJ1-1; D may be TRBD1 (6 bases). CDR3 size: 15 residues. Between the trimmed V and J ends, which lost 1 base and 6 bases, there was a span of 18 bases. From germline, CDR1 is SQVTM and CDR2 ANQGSEA. As DNA, the CDR3 is TGCAGCGTTGAAGGGGGGCCGGGTCTGGGCGCTGAAGCTTTCTTT. Its translation is CSVEGGPGLGAEAFF.

The chain combines TRBV13 with TRBJ1-1, with 7 bases that match TRBD1. V shed 3 bases and J 0 bases; nucleotides not matched to a gene: 4. CDR3 length equals 15 residues. The germline V gene encodes CDR1 PRHDT and CDR2 FYEKMQ (reference sequence). The CDR3 sequence is CASSFKTGMNTEAFF. The CDR3 coding sequence is TGTGCCAGCAGCTTTAAGACAGGGATGAACACTGAAGCTTTCTTT.

At least ten counts were recorded for this clonotype. V usage is TRBV18 and J usage is TRBJ1-1; D is undetermined. Germline CDR1 and CDR2: KGHSH and LQKENI. The CDR3 loop spans 13 amino acids. V lost 3 bases to trimming and J lost 6 bases, with 11 bases between them. The CDR3 sequence: CASSPGMYAEAFF. Written as DNA, the CDR3 is TGTGCCAGCTCACCGGGGATGTACGCTGAAGCTTTCTTT. Full variable domain (outside the CDR3, taken from reference TRBV18 and TRBJ1-1): NAGVMQNPRHLVRRRGQEARLRCSPMKGHSHVYWYRQLPEEGLKFMVYLQKENIIDESGMPKERFSAEFPKEGPSILRIQQVVRGDSAAYFCASSPGMYAEAFFGQGTRLTVV.

There are many counts of this clonotype. The chain recombines TRBV5-1 with TRBJ2-2, with 9 positions matching TRBD1. There are 16 residues in the CDR3. Germline V gene lookup returns CDR1 SGHRS and CDR2 YFSETQ. The trim removed 1 base at V and 0 bases at J, leaving 1 base unmatched. Written as DNA, the CDR3 is TGCGCCAGCAGCTTGTGGGACAGGGCGAACACCGGGGAGCTGTTTTTT. Protein: CASSLWDRANTGELFF.